A single sample gave rise to the 22 T cell receptor beta chains below, sequenced in a study of cytomegalovirus exposure and HLA in healthy donors. Use of 60 Vbeta and 13 Jbeta primers characterized the PCR. Here immunoSEQ multiplex PCR was the method, and the copy in TCRdb shows in-frame clones only, minus some. The sample lists 150,000 to 200,000 clones; 75% to 85% were seen once. Specimen: PBMCs. The origin of the receptors is a woman aged 25-40 years in good health and CMV-seronegative.

The chain uses TRBV9 and TRBJ2-7; a weak D match, TRBD2 (5 bases). This CDR3 region has 14 residues. V lost 0 bases and J lost 2, with 9 bases in between. Germline V lookup: CDR1 SGDLS, CDR2 YYNGEE. CDR3 coding DNA: TGTGCCAGCAGCGTAGCGGACTTCGCCTACGAGCAGTACTTC. It translates to CASSVADFAYEQYF.

With respect to this clone: Relative to the germline gene, one junction end is altered; a read error may explain this. The chain combines TRBV7-9 with TRBJ1-1, with D perhaps matching TRBD1 (6 bases). Germline CDR1 reads SEHNR; CDR2 reads FQNEAQ (reference sequence). The CDR3 is 14 amino acids. CDR3 in amino acids: CSSSLTGPDTEAFF. DNA of the CDR3: TGTTCCAGCAGTTTGACAGGCCCGGACACTGAAGCTTTCTTT.

The V gene is TRBV5-3, the J gene TRBJ2-7; a possible D gene is TRBD1 (6 bases). TRBV5-3 is sorted into the ORF group, with uncertain function. The CDR3 is 14 residues long. V lost 1 base and J lost 4, with 12 bases in between. The CDR3 nucleotides are TGTGCCAGAAGCTTGATCAGGGGACGGTACGAGCAGTACTTC. Translation: CARSLIRGRYEQYF.

V usage is TRBV9 and J usage is TRBJ2-3, with D possibly TRBD1 on 5 matching bases. This CDR3 has 14 amino acids. Trimming pared 0 bases from V and 3 bases from J, leaving 8 bases between. CDR1 is SGDLS and CDR2 is YYNGEE in the germline V gene. This CDR3 reads CASSVDQGTDTQYF. The CDR3 DNA is TGTGCCAGCAGCGTAGATCAGGGTACAGATACGCAGTATTTT.

The genes are TRBV29-1 and TRBJ2-7, with D hard to call. This CDR3 region has 13 residues. Looked up from germline, CDR1 is SQVTM and CDR2 is ANQGSEA. V lost 6 bases and J 0 bases, leaving 12 bases between the germline ends. The CDR3 DNA reads TGCAGCGTGCAGGCTTTCAACTCCTACGAGCAGTACTTC. It translates to CSVQAFNSYEQYF.

This chain links TRBV10-3 with TRBJ2-1; the D gene is possibly TRBD2 (5 bases). CDR1 is ENHRY and CDR2 is SYGVKD in the germline V gene. The CDR3 is 14 amino acids. V gave up 0 bases and J gave up 6 bases, with 9 bases separating them. The CDR3 here is CAISESVGANEQFF. In nucleotides, the CDR3 is TGTGCCATCAGTGAGTCGGTGGGAGCCAATGAGCAGTTCTTC.

This rearrangement joins TRBV29-1 to TRBJ1-2; 8 bases agree with TRBD1. V lost 3 bases to trimming and J lost 3 bases; unmatched junction nucleotides: 6. The CDR3 loop spans 14 amino acids. In germline, CDR1 is SQVTM, CDR2 ANQGSEA. This CDR3 reads CSVDWTGLDYGYTF. In nucleotides, the CDR3 is TGCAGCGTTGACTGGACAGGGTTGGACTATGGCTACACCTTC.

This clone appeared a few times. J is TRBJ1-5 and V is TRBV6-1, with TRBD1 identical over 10 bases. Trimming cost V 4 bases and J 3 bases; bases outside gene matches: 6. Per germline, CDR1 MNHNS and CDR2 SASEGT. This CDR3 is 16 amino acids long. The CDR3 DNA reads TGTGCCAGCAGTGGAGGACAGGGGGATGACAATCAGCCCCAGCATTTT. Amino acid sequence: CASSGGQGDDNQPQHF.

The chain combines TRBV10-3 with TRBJ2-5; D might be TRBD1 (6 bases). The V end lost 2 bases, the J end lost 5 bases, and 15 bases lay between the germline ends. Germline CDR1 ENHRY, CDR2 SYGVKD. The CDR3 is 15 amino acids. Here the CDR3 DNA reads TGTGCCATCAGTGAGGGAGGACAGCCTGGGGAGACCCAGTACTTC. Translating gives CAISEGGQPGETQYF.

This clone has a handful of counts. The gene calls are TRBV7-6 and TRBJ2-3, with TRBD2 matching 7 bases. Germline CDR1 reads SGHVS; CDR2 reads FNYEAQ. The CDR3 totals 18 residues. After removal of 5 bases from V and 2 bases from J, the junction contained 16 bases not matched to a gene. The CDR3 is CASSTFSGYQSSTDTQYF. The CDR3 nucleotides are TGTGCCAGCAGCACTTTTAGCGGGTACCAATCATCCACAGATACGCAGTATTTT.

This chain links TRBV7-8 with TRBJ2-5, with 9 positions matching TRBD2. Germline lookup yields CDR1 SGHVS and CDR2 FQNEAQ. This CDR3 is 16 amino acids long. V was pared by 5 bases and J by 4 bases, with 11 bases of the junction left unmatched. The CDR3 spells CASSPRAGGSGETQYF. The DNA for the CDR3 is TGTGCCAGCAGCCCTAGGGCGGGGGGGTCAGGAGAGACCCAGTACTTC.

This clone was seen only a few times. This sequence joins TRBV6-6 and TRBJ2-7, with 8 positions matching TRBD1. Germline values: CDR1 MNHNY, CDR2 SVGAGI (reference sequence). This CDR3 is 15 amino acids long. V shed 4 bases and J 3 bases; nucleotides not matched to a gene: 8. DNA for the CDR3: TGTGCCAGCAGTTCTCCGGGACAGGAGCTCTACGAGCAGTACTTC. Its protein product is CASSSPGQELYEQYF.

The chain links TRBV4-1 to TRBJ2-3; D perhaps matches TRBD2 (5 bases). The V gene's germline CDR1 is MGHRA and CDR2 YSYEKL. The CDR3 is 16 amino acids. V lost 3 bases, J lost 3 bases, and 16 bases lay in between. This CDR3 reads CASSHPDGGSTDTQYF. CDR3 nucleotides: TGCGCCAGCAGCCACCCCGACGGAGGATCGACAGATACGCAGTATTTT.

The chain links TRBV7-3 to TRBJ1-5; no reliable D call. The CDR3 is 17 residues long. Germline lookup yields CDR1 SGHTA and CDR2 FQGTGA. Trimming removed 1 base at V and 0 bases at J, with 13 bases between. The CDR3 sequence: CASSLSVRPASNQPQHF. The CDR3, as DNA: TGTGCCAGCAGCTTAAGCGTGAGGCCAGCTAGCAATCAGCCCCAGCATTTT.

The rearrangement links TRBV2 to TRBJ2-3; 9 nucleotides agree with TRBD2. The CDR3 is 17 residues long. The germline gives CDR1 SNHLY, CDR2 FYNNEI. V gave up 4 bases and J gave up 2 bases; unmatched junction bases: 10. CDR3 DNA: TGTGCCAGCAGTGTTGTAGCGGGGGAGCTTCTCACAGATACGCAGTATTTT. It is translated as CASSVVAGELLTDTQYF.

This clone was seen a few times. The CDR3 coding sequence is TGTGCCAGCAGCTCTCACAGATACACTGAAGCTTTCTTT. It encodes CASSSHRYTEAFF. The chain combines TRBV5-6 with TRBJ1-1; D unclear. This CDR3 is 13 amino acids long. Looked up from germline, CDR1 is SGHDT and CDR2 is YYEEEE. Trimming pared 3 bases from V and 3 bases from J, leaving 9 bases between. Full variable domain (remainder filled in from reference TRBV5-6 and TRBJ1-1): DAGVTQSPTHLIKTRGQQVTLRCSPKSGHDTVSWYQQALGQGPQFIFQYYEEEERQRGNFPDRFSGHQFPNYSSELNVNALLLGDSALYLCASSSHRYTEAFFGQGTRLTVV.

The rearrangement uses TRBV6-6 and TRBJ2-1; 7 nucleotides align to TRBD2. The CDR3 has 11 residues. Trimming cost V 6 bases and J 12 bases; bases outside gene matches: 5. Germline loops: CDR1 MNHNY, CDR2 SVGAGI (reference sequence). CDR3 sequence: CASRAGVVQFF. The CDR3 bases are TGTGCCAGCAGGGCGGGGGTGGTGCAGTTCTTC.

V is TRBV7-9 and J is TRBJ2-7; possibly TRBD2 for D (5 bases). Per germline, CDR1 SEHNR and CDR2 FQNEAQ (reference sequence). Deletions cut 7 bases from V and 2 bases from J, with 15 bases between. The CDR3 spans 14 residues. CDR3 DNA: TGTGCCAGCATTGCACGGGGTTCTACCTACGAGCAGTACTTC. Amino acid sequence: CASIARGSTYEQYF.

This chain uses TRBV28 with TRBJ1-5, with 7 bases aligning to TRBD1. V dropped 0 bases and J dropped 0; count of bases not matched to a gene: 5. The CDR3 spans 17 residues. Germline V gene sequence: CDR1 MDHEN, CDR2 SYDVKM. CDR3 coding DNA: TGTGCCAGCAGTTTATGGCCGGGACAGAATAGCAATCAGCCCCAGCATTTT. Its translation: CASSLWPGQNSNQPQHF.

The chain recombines TRBV6-5 with TRBJ2-1, with 7 bases that match TRBD1. Germline lookup yields CDR1 MNHEY and CDR2 SVGAGI. This CDR3 is built from 14 residues. V shed 6 bases and J 7 bases; nucleotides not matched to a gene: 9. For the CDR3, the DNA is TGTGCCAGCAGAGCCCCGACAGGGTATAATGAGCAGTTCTTC. Its translation is CASRAPTGYNEQFF.

The chain carries TRBV15 and TRBJ2-7; D unresolved. CDR3 length: 14 amino acids. Germline lookup yields CDR1 LNHNV and CDR2 YYDKDF (reference sequence). With 1 base removed from V and 2 bases from J, the gap between germline ends came to 9 bases. The DNA of the CDR3 is TGTGCCACCAGCAGAGCCAGAGGAGCCTACGAGCAGTACTTC. This encodes CATSRARGAYEQYF.

The chain recombines TRBV21-1 with TRBJ1-2; the D segment call TRBD1 is taken from the table without a DNA check. TRBV21-1 is noted as a pseudogene. CDR3 size: 17 residues. The CDR3 is CASSTRTRPTSPYGYTF. The CDR3 DNA is TGTGCCAGCAGCACCCGTACCCGCCCAACATCACCTTATGGCTACACCTTC.